This T cell receptor beta chain comes out of a study of Ad26.COV2.S vaccination and SARS-CoV-2 variants (dated by TCRdb to the early 2020s). Notes on the research overall: Vaccine-arm donors were drawn from COV1001, a multicentre, randomized, double-blind, placebo-controlled phase I-IIa trial of Ad26.COV2.S in healthy adults. Ad26.COV2.S was administered intramuscularly at a dose of 5x10^10 or 1x10^11 viral particles, either as one shot or as two shots given 56 days apart. TCRbeta repertoire sequencing served as the tool for gauging how specific and how broad the SARS-CoV-2-reactive T cell receptors were following Ad26.COV2.S vaccination. The TCR-sequenced set comprised roughly 30 samples: roughly 19 Ad26.COV2.S vaccine recipients, 5 placebo recipients and 8 SARS-CoV-2 convalescent individuals. Trial participants were randomized into five groups of five: low-dose or high-dose Ad26.COV2.S given once or twice, or placebo on both occasions. Investigators remained blinded to trial group allocation during experiments and outcome assessment.

The immunoSEQ Assay was the method used to sequence TCRbeta CDR3 regions. After extraction, genomic DNA underwent amplification by bias-controlled multiplex PCR, followed by high-throughput sequencing. As for how the authors treated the data: To quantify the absolute abundance of each unique TCRbeta CDR3 region, sequences were collapsed and filtered. Usable DNA was measured by amplifying reference genes present in all nucleated cells, and TCRbeta template counts were normalized to that usable DNA to estimate T cell fraction. Repertoire TCRs were annotated as SARS-CoV-2-specific by exact matching of V gene, CDR3 amino acid sequence and J gene to a known reactive TCR set. The reference SARS-CoV-2 TCR set was derived from MIRA and filtered for enrichment in COVID-19-positive ImmuneCODE repertoires, a step that removed public or cross-reactive TCRs. Using the MIRA antigens, annotated TCRs were further analysed by specific ORF or by position within an ORF. Breadth was defined as annotated unique rearrangements over total unique productive rearrangements; depth was the summed frequency of those rearrangements. Two-sided Wilcoxon rank-sum tests were applied when comparing TCR breadth between groups. This is the immuneACCESS table as TCRdb keeps it, with only in-frame sequences that have V and J called. A part of the clones is gone; compared with another copy, unresolved V genes explain less than half, and the rest is unexplained. V and J calls and clone size are as listed in that table; D and trimming were resolved from the DNA. The sample profile shows some 500,000 clones; roughly 89% of them were found once. The top ten clones comprise over 2% of the sample.

Points on this clone: The antigen it binds to is not known. No base quality information exists; no much larger clone differs at one position.

Points the paper makes about the study in general: Spike-specific TCR breadth was higher in Ad26.COV2.S recipients than in placebo recipients (P = 0.0014). Comparable non-spike TCR breadth was observed between vaccine and placebo recipients, consistent with only spike being contained in the vaccine. The study was not powered for comparison of responses between vaccine doses or regimens. Substantial breadth of spike-specific CD8+ and CD4+ T cell responses was reported after vaccination. The authors noted that total T cell responses may have been underestimated by the TCR breadth and depth analyses.

From its cysteine to its phenylalanine, the CDR3 spans 15 amino acids. The entry retains the CDR3 DNA only, 45 bases that are in frame from base 1. CDR1 and CDR2 are read off the germline V gene as MNHEY and SVGEGT. From V the trimming removes 2 bases and from J it removes 4 bases, while the gene matches leave 6 bases of the junction unaccounted for. The treatment or condition label corresponds to: some 19 received Ad26.COV2.S at low or high dose, single or two shots; roughly 5 received placebo; per-sample allocation not given. Repertoires of vaccine and placebo recipients were sequenced from samples collected on day 63 after the first injection. Cohort 1b enrolled about two dozen adults aged 18-55 years at a single site in Boston, USA, between 29 July and 7 August 2020. As a vaccine, Ad26.COV2.S was a replication-incompetent adenovirus type 26 vector that expressed a prefusion-stabilized SARS-CoV-2 spike protein derived from the original Wuhan strain.

The TCR comes from a person between 18 and 60 years old who received the Ad26.COV2.S COVID-19 vaccine or a placebo. This specimen consisted of peripheral blood, obtained in a trial of Ad26.COV2.S vaccine versus placebo. The chain couples TRBV6-2 or TRBV6-3 to TRBJ2-3; 7 nucleotides in the junction match TRBD2. The CDR3 in this case is CASSYRRGLSDTQYF. The bases are TGTGCCAGCAGTTACCGGCGGGGGTTGTCAGATACGCAGTATTTT.